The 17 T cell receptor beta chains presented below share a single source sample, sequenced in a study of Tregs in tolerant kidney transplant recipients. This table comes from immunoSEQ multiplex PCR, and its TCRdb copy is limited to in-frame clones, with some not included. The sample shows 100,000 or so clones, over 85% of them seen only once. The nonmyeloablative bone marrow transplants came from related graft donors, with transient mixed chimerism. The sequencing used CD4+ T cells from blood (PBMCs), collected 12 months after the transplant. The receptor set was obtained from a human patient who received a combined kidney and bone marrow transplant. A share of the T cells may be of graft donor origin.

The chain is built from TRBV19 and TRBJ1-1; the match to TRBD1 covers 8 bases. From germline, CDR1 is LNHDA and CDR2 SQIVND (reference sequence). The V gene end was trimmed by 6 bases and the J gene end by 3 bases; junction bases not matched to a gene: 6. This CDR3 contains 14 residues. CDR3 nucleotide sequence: TGTGCCAGTAGGGGGACAGGCGGGGACACTGAAGCTTTCTTT. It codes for CASRGTGGDTEAFF.

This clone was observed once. The CDR3 region has the DNA TGTGCCACCAGCAGAGATCTGGGACTCATAGCGGGGGGCTACACCTTC. As protein: CATSRDLGLIAGGYTF. This sequence joins TRBV15 and TRBJ1-2, with D possibly being TRBD1 (5 bases). Germline V gene data show CDR1 as LNHNV and CDR2 as YYDKDF (reference sequence). The CDR3 contains 16 residues. Trimming removed 0 bases at V and 8 bases at J, with 19 bases between.

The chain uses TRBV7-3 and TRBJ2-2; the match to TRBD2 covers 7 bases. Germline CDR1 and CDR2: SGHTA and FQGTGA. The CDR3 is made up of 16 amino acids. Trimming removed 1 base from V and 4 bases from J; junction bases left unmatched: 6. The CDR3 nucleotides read TGTGCCAGCAGCTTAAGAGGGGACTACCTCACCGGGGAGCTGTTTTTT. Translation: CASSLRGDYLTGELFF.

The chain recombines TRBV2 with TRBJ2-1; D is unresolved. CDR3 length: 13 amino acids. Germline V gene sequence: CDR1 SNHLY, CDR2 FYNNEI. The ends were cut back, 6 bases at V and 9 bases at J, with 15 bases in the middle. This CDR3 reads CASSAEAAPEQFF. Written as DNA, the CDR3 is TGTGCCAGCAGCGCTGAGGCAGCACCTGAGCAGTTCTTC.

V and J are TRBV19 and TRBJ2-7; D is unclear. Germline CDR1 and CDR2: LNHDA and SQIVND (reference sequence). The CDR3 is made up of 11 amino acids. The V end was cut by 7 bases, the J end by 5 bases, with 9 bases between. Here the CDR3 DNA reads TGTGCCAGTAAATCTACGGACGAGCAGTACTTC. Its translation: CASKSTDEQYF.

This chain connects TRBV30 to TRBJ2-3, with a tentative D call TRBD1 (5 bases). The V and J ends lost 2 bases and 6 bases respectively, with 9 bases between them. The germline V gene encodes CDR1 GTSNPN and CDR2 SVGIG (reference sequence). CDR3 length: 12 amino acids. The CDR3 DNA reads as TGTGCCTGGAGTCCTTCAGGGGATACGCAGTATTTT. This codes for CAWSPSGDTQYF.

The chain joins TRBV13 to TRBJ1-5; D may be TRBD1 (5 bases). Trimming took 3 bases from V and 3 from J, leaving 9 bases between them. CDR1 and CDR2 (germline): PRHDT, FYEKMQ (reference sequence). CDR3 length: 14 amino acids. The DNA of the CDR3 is TGTGCCAGCAGCTTGGGGGAGGCCAATCAGCCCCAGCATTTT. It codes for CASSLGEANQPQHF.

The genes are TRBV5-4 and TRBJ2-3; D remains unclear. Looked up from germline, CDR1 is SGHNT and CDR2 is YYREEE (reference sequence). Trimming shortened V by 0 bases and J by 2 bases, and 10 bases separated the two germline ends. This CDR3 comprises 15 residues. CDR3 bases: TGTGCCAGCAGCTTGGCCCCCTACCTCACAGATACGCAGTATTTT. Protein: CASSLAPYLTDTQYF.

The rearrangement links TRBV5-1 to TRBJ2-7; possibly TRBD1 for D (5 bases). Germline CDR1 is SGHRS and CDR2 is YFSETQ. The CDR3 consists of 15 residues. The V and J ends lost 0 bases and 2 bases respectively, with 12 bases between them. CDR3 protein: CASSLAPGKTYEQYF. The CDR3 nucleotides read TGCGCCAGCAGCTTGGCGCCAGGGAAAACCTACGAGCAGTACTTC.

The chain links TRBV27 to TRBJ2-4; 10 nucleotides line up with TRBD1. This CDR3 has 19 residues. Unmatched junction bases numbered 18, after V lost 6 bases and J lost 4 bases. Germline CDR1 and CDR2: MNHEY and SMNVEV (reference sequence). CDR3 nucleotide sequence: TGTGCCAGCAGCTCTAAACCCCTCTATCCGGGACAGGGGAAAAACATTCAGTACTTC. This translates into CASSSKPLYPGQGKNIQYF.

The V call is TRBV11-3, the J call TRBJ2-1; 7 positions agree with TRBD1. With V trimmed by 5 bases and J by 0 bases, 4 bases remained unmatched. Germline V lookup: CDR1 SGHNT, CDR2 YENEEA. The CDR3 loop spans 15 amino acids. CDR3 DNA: TGTGCCAGCAGCCCACAGGGGAGCTCCTACAATGAGCAGTTCTTC. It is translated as CASSPQGSSYNEQFF.

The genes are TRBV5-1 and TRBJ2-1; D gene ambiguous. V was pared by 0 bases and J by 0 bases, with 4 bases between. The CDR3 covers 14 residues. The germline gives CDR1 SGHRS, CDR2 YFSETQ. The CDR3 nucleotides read TGCGCCAGCAGCTTGGGGGCCTCCTACAATGAGCAGTTCTTC. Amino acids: CASSLGASYNEQFF.

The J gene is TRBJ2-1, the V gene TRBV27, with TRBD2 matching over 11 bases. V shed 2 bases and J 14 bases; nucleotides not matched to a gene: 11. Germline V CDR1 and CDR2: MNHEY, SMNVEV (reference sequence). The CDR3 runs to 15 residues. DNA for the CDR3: TGTGCCAGCAGTTTAATGGCTAGCGGGGGGCCCGGGGAGTTCTTC. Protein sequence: CASSLMASGGPGEFF.

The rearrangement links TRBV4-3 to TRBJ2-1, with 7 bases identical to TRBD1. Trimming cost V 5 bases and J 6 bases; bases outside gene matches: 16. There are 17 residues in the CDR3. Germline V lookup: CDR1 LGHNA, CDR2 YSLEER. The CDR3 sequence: CASSGRGGQLLANEQFF. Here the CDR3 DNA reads TGCGCCAGCAGCGGCAGAGGGGGACAGCTTCTCGCCAATGAGCAGTTCTTC.

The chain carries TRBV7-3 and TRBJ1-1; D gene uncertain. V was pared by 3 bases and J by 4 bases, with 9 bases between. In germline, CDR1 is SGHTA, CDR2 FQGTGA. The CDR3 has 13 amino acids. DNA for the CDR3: TGTGCCAGCAGCTTGTGGGAGGGCACTGAAGCTTTCTTT. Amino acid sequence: CASSLWEGTEAFF.

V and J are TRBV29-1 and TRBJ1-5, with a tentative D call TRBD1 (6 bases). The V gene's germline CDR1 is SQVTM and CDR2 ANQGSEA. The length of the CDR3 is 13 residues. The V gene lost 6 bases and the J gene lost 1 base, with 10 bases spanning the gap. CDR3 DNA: TGCAGCGTAACGGACAGAAGCAATCAGCCCCAGCATTTT. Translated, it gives CSVTDRSNQPQHF.

The CDR3 nucleotides are TGTGCCAGCCGCTCGGGGGTCGCAGAGACCCAGTACTTC. Translation gives CASRSGVAETQYF. The genes are TRBV7-2 and TRBJ2-5, with a weak D call TRBD2 (6 bases). The CDR3 spans 13 residues. V lost 8 bases to trimming and J lost 4 bases, with 14 bases between them. The germline V gene encodes CDR1 SGHTA and CDR2 FQGNSA.